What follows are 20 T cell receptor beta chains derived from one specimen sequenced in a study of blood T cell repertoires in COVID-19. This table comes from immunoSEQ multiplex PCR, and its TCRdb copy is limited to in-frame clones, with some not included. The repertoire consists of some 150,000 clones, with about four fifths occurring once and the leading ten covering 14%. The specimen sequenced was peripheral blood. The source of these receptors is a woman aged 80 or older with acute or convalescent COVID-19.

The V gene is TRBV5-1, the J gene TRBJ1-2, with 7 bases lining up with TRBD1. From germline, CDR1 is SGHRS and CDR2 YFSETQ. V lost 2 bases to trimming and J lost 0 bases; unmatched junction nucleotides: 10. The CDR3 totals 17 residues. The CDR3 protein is CASSLSQGVASNYGYTF. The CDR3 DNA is TGCGCCAGCAGCTTAAGTCAGGGGGTGGCCTCTAACTATGGCTACACCTTC.

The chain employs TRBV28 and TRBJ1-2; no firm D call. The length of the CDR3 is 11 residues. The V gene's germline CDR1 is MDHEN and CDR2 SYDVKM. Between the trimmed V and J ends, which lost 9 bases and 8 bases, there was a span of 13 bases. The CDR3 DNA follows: TGTGCCAGTCGACTGGAGGCAGGCTACACCTTC. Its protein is CASRLEAGYTF.

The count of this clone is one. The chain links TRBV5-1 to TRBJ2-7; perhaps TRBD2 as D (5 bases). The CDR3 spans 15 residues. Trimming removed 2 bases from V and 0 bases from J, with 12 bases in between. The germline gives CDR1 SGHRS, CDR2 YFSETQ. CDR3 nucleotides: TGCGCCAGCAGCTTTGGACTGGTGAGCTCCTACGAGCAGTACTTC. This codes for CASSFGLVSSYEQYF.

CDR3 bases: TGTGCCAGCAGGGTGACAGACGAGCAGTACTTC. Translating gives CASRVTDEQYF. The gene calls are TRBV2 and TRBJ2-7; D is perhaps TRBD1 (5 bases). The CDR3 runs to 11 residues. The V and J ends lost 6 bases and 5 bases respectively, with 8 bases between them. Looked up from germline, CDR1 is SNHLY and CDR2 is FYNNEI.

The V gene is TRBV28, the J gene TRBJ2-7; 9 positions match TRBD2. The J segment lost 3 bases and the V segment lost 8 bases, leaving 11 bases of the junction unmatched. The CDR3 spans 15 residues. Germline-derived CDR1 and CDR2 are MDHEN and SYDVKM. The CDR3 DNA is TGTGCCAGCGCCATCCAGGCTAGCGGGAACTACGAGCAGTACTTC. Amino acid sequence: CASAIQASGNYEQYF. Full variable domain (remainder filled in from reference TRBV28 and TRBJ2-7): DVKVTQSSRYLVKRTGEKVFLECVQDMDHENMFWYRQDPGLGLRLIYFSYDVKMKEKGDIPEGYSVSREKKERFSLILESASTNQTSMYLCASAIQASGNYEQYFGPGTRLTVT.

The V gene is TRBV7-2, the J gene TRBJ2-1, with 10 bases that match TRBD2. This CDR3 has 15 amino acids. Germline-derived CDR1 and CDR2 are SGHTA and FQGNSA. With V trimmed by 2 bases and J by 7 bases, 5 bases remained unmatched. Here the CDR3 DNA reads TGTGCCAGCAGCTTATGGACTAGCGGCGTTAATGAGCAGTTCTTC. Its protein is CASSLWTSGVNEQFF.

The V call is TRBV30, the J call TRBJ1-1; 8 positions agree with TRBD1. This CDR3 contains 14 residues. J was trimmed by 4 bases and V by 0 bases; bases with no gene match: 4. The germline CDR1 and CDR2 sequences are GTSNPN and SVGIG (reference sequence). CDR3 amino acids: CAWSVRDRSTEAFF. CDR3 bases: TGTGCCTGGAGTGTCCGGGACAGGTCCACTGAAGCTTTCTTT. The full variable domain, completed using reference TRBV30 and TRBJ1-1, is SQTIHQWPATLVQPVGSPLSLECTVEGTSNPNLYWYRQAAGRGLQLLFYSVGIGQISSEVPQNLSASRPQDRQFILSSKKLLLSDSGFYLCAWSVRDRSTEAFFGQGTRLTVV.

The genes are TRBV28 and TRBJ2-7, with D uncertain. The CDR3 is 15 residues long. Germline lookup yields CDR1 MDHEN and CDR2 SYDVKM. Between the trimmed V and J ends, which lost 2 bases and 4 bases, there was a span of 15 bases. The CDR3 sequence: CASSLGPLLVYEQYF. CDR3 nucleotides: TGTGCCAGCAGTTTAGGGCCTCTTTTGGTTTACGAGCAGTACTTC.

This CDR3 is CASSSRTSGNTQYF. Written as DNA, the CDR3 is TGTGCCAGCAGCTCTCGGACTAGCGGGAACACGCAGTATTTT. J is TRBJ2-3 and V is TRBV3-1 (or the pseudogene TRBV3-2); 12 bases are a match to TRBD2. The CDR3 is made up of 14 amino acids. Germline CDR1 and CDR2: LGHDT and YNNKEL (reference sequence). V lost 5 bases and J lost 9; bases outside the gene matches: 6.

The CDR3 spells CAWSGLGLAASEQFF. DNA of the CDR3: TGTGCCTGGAGTGGGTTGGGACTAGCAGCCAGTGAGCAGTTCTTC. The rearrangement joins TRBV30 to TRBJ2-1; TRBD2 matches at 9 bases. The CDR3 extends over 15 amino acids. With V trimmed by 1 base and J by 9 bases, 10 bases remained unmatched. Germline lookup yields CDR1 GTSNPN and CDR2 SVGIG (reference sequence).

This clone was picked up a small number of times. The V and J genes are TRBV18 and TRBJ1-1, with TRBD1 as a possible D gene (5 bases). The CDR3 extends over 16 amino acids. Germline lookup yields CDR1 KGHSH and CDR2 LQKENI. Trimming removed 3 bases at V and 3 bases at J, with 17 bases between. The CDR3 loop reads CASSPFRDSLDTEAFF. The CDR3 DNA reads TGTGCCAGCTCACCCTTCAGGGATAGCTTGGACACTGAAGCTTTCTTT.

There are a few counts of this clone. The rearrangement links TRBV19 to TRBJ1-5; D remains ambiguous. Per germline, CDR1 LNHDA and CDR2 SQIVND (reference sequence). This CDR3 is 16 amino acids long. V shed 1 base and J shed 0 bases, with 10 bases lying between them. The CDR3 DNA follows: TGTGCCAGTAGTATAGTTGGCGGCCGTAGCAATCAGCCCCAGCATTTT. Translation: CASSIVGGRSNQPQHF.

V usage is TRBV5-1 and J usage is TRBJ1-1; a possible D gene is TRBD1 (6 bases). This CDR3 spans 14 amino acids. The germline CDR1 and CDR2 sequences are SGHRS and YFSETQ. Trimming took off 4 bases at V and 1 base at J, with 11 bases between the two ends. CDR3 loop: CASSRDIPNTEAFF. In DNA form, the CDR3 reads TGCGCCAGCAGCCGGGACATCCCGAACACTGAAGCTTTCTTT.

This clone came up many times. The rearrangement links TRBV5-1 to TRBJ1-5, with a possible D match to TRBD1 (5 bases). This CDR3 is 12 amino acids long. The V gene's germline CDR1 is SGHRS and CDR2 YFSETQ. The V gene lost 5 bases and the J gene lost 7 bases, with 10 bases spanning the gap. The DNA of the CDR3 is TGCGCCAGCAGGGGCAGGGCGCAGCCCCAGCATTTT. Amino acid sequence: CASRGRAQPQHF.

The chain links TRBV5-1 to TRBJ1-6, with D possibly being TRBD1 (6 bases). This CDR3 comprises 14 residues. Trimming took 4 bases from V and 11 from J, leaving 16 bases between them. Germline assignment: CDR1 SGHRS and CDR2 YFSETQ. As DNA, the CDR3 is TGCGCCAGCAGCCCAACAGGGTTACTTACACCCCTCCACTTT. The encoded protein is CASSPTGLLTPLHF.

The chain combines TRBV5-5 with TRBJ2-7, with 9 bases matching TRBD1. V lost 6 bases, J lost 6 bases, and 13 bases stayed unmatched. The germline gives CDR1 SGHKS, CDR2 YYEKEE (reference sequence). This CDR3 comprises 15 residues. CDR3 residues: CASNGPGTGRGEQYF. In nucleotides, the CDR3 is TGTGCCAGCAATGGACCCGGGACAGGGAGAGGCGAGCAGTACTTC. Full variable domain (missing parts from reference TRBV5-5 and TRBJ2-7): DAGVTQSPTHLIKTRGQQVTLRCSPISGHKSVSWYQQVLGQGPQFIFQYYEKEERGRGNFPDRFSARQFPNYSSELNVNALLLGDSALYLCASNGPGTGRGEQYFGPGTRLTVT.

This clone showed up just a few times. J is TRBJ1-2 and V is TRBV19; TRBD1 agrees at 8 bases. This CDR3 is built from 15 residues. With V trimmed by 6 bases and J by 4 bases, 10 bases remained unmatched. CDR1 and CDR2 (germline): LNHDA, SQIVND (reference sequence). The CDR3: CASSPGAGGSYGYTF. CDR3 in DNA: TGTGCCAGTAGCCCCGGAGCAGGGGGCAGCTATGGCTACACCTTC.

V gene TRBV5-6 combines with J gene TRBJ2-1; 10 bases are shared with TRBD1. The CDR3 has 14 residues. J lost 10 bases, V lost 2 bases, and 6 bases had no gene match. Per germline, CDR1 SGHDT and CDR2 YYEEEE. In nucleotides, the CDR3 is TGTGCCAGCAGCTTACGGACAGGGGGTAACGAGCAGTTCTTC. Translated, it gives CASSLRTGGNEQFF.

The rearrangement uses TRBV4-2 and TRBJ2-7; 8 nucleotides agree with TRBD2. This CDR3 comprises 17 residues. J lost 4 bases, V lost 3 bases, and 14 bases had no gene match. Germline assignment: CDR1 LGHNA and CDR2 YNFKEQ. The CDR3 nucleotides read TGTGCCAGCAGCCAGGCCCTGGGGGGAGCGGGGGAATACGAGCAGTACTTC. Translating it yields CASSQALGGAGEYEQYF.

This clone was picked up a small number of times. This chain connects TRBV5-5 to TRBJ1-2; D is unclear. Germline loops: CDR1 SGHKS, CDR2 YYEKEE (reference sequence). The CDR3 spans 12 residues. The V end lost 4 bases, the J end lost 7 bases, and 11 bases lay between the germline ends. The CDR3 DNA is TGTGCCAGCAGCACTCCAGGTATTGGCTACACCTTC. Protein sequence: CASSTPGIGYTF.